This T cell receptor beta chain emerged from a study of shared clonotypes between healthy human individuals. Regarding the study as a whole: What naive subsets generally showed was a larger estimated richness than memory subsets showed.

CDR3 length: 15 amino acids. Deletions cut 2 bases from V and 3 bases from J, with 14 bases between. CDR1 is SQVTM and CDR2 is ANQGSEA in the germline V gene. All of the donors resided in Nashville, Tennessee, and each was a Caucasian adult. CD45RO+ cells went into CD8 memory alongside CCR7-negative CD45RA+ TemRA cells. Comment on this clone: No antigen is known for it.

Profiling relied on immunoSEQ multiplex PCR, and the TCRdb table lists in-frame clones only, not all of them. The table lists roughly 700,000 clones, roughly 87% of them singletons. The gene calls are TRBV29-1 and TRBJ2-1; D could derive from TRBD1 or TRBD2 (5 bases each). The specimen sequenced was memory CD8+ T cells from PBMCs. Regarding subset: CD45RO+ cells pooled with CCR7-negative TemRA cells. The clonotype originates from a young man in good health. Some clones in this sample may be carry-over from other donors' samples. CDR3 region: CSVEWRQGYYNEQFF. DNA of the CDR3: TGCAGCGTTGAATGGAGGCAGGGATACTACAATGAGCAGTTCTTC.